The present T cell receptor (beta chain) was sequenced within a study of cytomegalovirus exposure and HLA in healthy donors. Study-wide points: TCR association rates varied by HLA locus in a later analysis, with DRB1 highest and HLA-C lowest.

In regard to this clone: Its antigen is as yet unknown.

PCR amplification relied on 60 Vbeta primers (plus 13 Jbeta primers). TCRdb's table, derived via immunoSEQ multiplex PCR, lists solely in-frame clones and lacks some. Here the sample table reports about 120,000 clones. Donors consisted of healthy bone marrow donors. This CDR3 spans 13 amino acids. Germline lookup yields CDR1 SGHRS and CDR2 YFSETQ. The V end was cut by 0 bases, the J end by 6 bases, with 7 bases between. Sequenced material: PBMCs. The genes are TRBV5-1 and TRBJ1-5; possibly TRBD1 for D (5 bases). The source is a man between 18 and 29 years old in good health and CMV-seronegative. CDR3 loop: CASSLERGQPQHF. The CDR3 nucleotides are TGCGCCAGCAGCTTGGAAAGGGGTCAGCCCCAGCATTTT.